This T cell receptor (beta chain) was sequenced for a study of identifying expanded T cells in peripheral blood. General study points: Differentially abundant clones: about 1.3 between replicates, just under 17 at roughly 2 weeks, 19 at four.

Collection occurred without any documented infections or immune events in donors. Measured with immunoSEQ multiplex PCR; TCRdb has only the in-frame clones, and not every one. The profile shows around 76,000 clones, roughly 90% of them singletons. Turning to this clone: Its specificity is not known.

CDR3 size: 13 residues. V gave up 0 bases and J gave up 2 bases, with 3 bases separating them. Per germline, CDR1 LNHNV and CDR2 YYDKDF (reference sequence). Sample: blood. The gene calls are TRBV15 and TRBJ2-3; no definite D call. This sequence was found in a person between 18 and 75 years old in good health. The CDR3 region has the DNA TGTGCCACCAGCAGAGATTTCACAGATACGCAGTATTTT. It is translated as CATSRDFTDTQYF.